Following are 18 T cell receptor beta chains from one sample sequenced in a study of blood T cell repertoires in COVID-19. Profiling relied on immunoSEQ multiplex PCR, and the TCRdb table lists in-frame clones only, not all of them. This repertoire shows roughly 190,000 clones, about four fifths found once; its top ten account for under 3.5%. The sample consisted of peripheral blood. These receptors were taken from a man in his fifties with active or convalescent COVID-19.

The chain links TRBV9 to TRBJ2-3; 8 bases fit TRBD2. The CDR3 spans 17 residues. Germline loops: CDR1 SGDLS, CDR2 YYNGEE. J lost 3 bases, V lost 6 bases, and 15 bases had no gene match. The CDR3 nucleotides read TGTGCCAGCACCCCTTCTGCTTCGGGGGGGCCGACAGATACGCAGTATTTT. Translation: CASTPSASGGPTDTQYF.

V is TRBV7-2 and J is TRBJ2-7, with D possibly being TRBD1 (5 bases). CDR1 and CDR2 from the germline V gene are SGHTA and FQGNSA. Trimming pared 2 bases from V and 1 base from J, leaving 18 bases between. The CDR3 is 17 amino acids. For the CDR3, the DNA is TGTGCCAGCAGCTTAAAGGGGCTCTGGGGATTTTCCTACGAGCAGTACTTC. Its translation is CASSLKGLWGFSYEQYF.

This sequence joins TRBV30 and TRBJ1-2; TRBD1 matches at 8 bases. The CDR3 sequence is 15 residues long. J lost 4 bases, V lost 2 bases, and 9 bases had no gene match. Germline V gives CDR1 GTSNPN, CDR2 SVGIG (reference sequence). CDR3 amino acids: CAWSPPRDRTYGYTF. The CDR3 DNA is TGTGCCTGGAGTCCTCCCCGGGACAGGACCTATGGCTACACCTTC.

The chain couples TRBV19 to TRBJ2-1; TRBD2 matches at 9 bases. The CDR3 has 16 residues. V gave up 5 bases and J gave up 10 bases; unmatched junction bases: 15. Germline V lookup: CDR1 LNHDA, CDR2 SQIVND (reference sequence). The CDR3 DNA is TGTGCCAGTAGTCCCCTAGTAGGGCGGGAGGGCCGAGAGCAGTTCTTC. It yields the protein CASSPLVGREGREQFF.

This chain joins TRBV28 and TRBJ2-2; 9 positions agree with TRBD1. The V segment lost 8 bases and the J segment 0 bases; nucleotides outside the gene matches: 7. Germline CDR1 and CDR2: MDHEN and SYDVKM. The CDR3 contains 16 residues. CDR3 DNA sequence: TGTGCCAGCGAGACAGGGGGGATCGCGAACACCGGGGAGCTGTTTTTT. This translates into CASETGGIANTGELFF.

This sequence joins TRBV5-8 and TRBJ2-7, with D uncertain. The ends were cut back, 4 bases at V and 0 bases at J, with 17 bases in the middle. Germline V lookup: CDR1 SGHTS, CDR2 YDEGEE. The CDR3 runs to 16 residues. In DNA, the CDR3 is TGTGCCAGCAGCCAGGCCCTCAAATCAGCCTCCTACGAGCAGTACTTC. Its protein is CASSQALKSASYEQYF.

The chain recombines TRBV5-1 with TRBJ2-7; D may be TRBD1 (5 bases). The germline V and J ends were trimmed by 0 bases and 4 bases, with 14 bases remaining between them. CDR1 is SGHRS, CDR2 YFSETQ, per germline. This CDR3 comprises 15 residues. The CDR3 DNA follows: TGCGCCAGCAGCTTGGCTCAGGGATTGGAGTACGAGCAGTACTTC. This encodes CASSLAQGLEYEQYF.

This chain connects TRBV11-3 to TRBJ2-1, with 10 bases that match TRBD1. The CDR3 is made up of 15 amino acids. V was clipped by 1 base and J by 10 bases; unmatched bases: 7. Germline V lookup: CDR1 SGHNT, CDR2 YENEEA. CDR3 sequence (DNA): TGTGCCAGCAGCTTAGGACAGGGGGCGCATCGAGAGCAGTTCTTC. Residues: CASSLGQGAHREQFF.

V is TRBV24-1 and J is TRBJ2-7, with 8 bases aligning to TRBD1. Germline CDR1 is KGHDR and CDR2 is SFDVKD. This CDR3 contains 16 residues. V lost 3 bases, J lost 2 bases, and 8 bases stayed unmatched. The CDR3 region has the DNA TGTGCCACCAGTGATAGAACCGGGACAGGCACCTACGAGCAGTACTTC. This codes for CATSDRTGTGTYEQYF.

The chain is built from TRBV7-9 and TRBJ2-7; maybe TRBD2 (5 bases). V was cut by 2 bases and J by 3 bases, with 11 bases left in between. CDR3 size: 14 residues. Germline CDR1 SEHNR, CDR2 FQNEAQ (reference sequence). The CDR3 sequence is CASSLYSADYEQYF. The CDR3 nucleotides are TGTGCCAGCAGCTTATACTCAGCGGACTACGAGCAGTACTTC.

The chain combines TRBV5-1 with TRBJ2-3, with D possibly matching TRBD2 (5 bases). V was clipped by 0 bases and J by 1 base, with 12 bases between them. The CDR3 has 16 amino acids. Per germline, CDR1 SGHRS and CDR2 YFSETQ. DNA for the CDR3: TGCGCCAGCAGCTTGGAAGGGAGTCAGCGCACAGATACGCAGTATTTT. Translation gives CASSLEGSQRTDTQYF.

The rearrangement links TRBV7-2 to TRBJ1-1, with a tentative D call TRBD1 (6 bases). Germline V gives CDR1 SGHTA, CDR2 FQGNSA. This CDR3 has 13 amino acids. Trimming took off 1 base at V and 7 bases at J, with 10 bases between the two ends. In nucleotides, the CDR3 is TGTGCCAGCAGCTTAGGAGGACAGCTTGAAGCTTTCTTT. Its protein is CASSLGGQLEAFF.

The chain links TRBV19 to TRBJ1-6; D gene ambiguous. The length of the CDR3 is 14 residues. Germline lookup yields CDR1 LNHDA and CDR2 SQIVND (reference sequence). Trimming cost V 3 bases and J 4 bases, with 7 bases left between them. The CDR3 DNA reads TGTGCCAGTAGTATCCGCCAGTATAATTCACCCCTCCACTTT. Amino acid sequence: CASSIRQYNSPLHF.

CDR3 loop: CASSDEQGPSTEAFF. The CDR3 region has the DNA TGTGCCAGCAGCGATGAACAGGGTCCGAGCACTGAAGCTTTCTTT. The chain couples TRBV5-6 to TRBJ1-1; tentative D call: TRBD1 (6 bases). CDR1 is SGHDT, CDR2 YYEEEE, per germline. V was clipped by 4 bases and J by 4 bases, with 17 bases between them. CDR3 size: 15 residues.

This chain connects TRBV5-4 to TRBJ1-4; TRBD1 might be the D (6 bases). CDR1 and CDR2 from the germline V gene are SGHNT and YYREEE (reference sequence). This CDR3 has 14 amino acids. V was clipped by 4 bases and J by 8 bases, with 15 bases between them. DNA of the CDR3: TGTGCCAGCAGCCTTGGGGGCTTGGAGGAAAAACTGTTTTTT. The encoded protein is CASSLGGLEEKLFF. The full variable domain, its missing parts supplied by reference TRBV5-4 and TRBJ1-4, is ETGVTQSPTHLIKTRGQQVTLRCSSQSGHNTVSWYQQALGQGPQFIFQYYREEENGRGNFPPRFSGLQFPNYSSELNVNALELDDSALYLCASSLGGLEEKLFFGSGTQLSVL.

The chain carries TRBV28 and TRBJ1-1; TRBD1 agrees at 9 bases. J lost 5 bases, V lost 2 bases, and 18 bases had no gene match. Germline lookup yields CDR1 MDHEN and CDR2 SYDVKM. CDR3 length: 19 amino acids. The CDR3 sequence: CASSLRNLRDRAERTEAFF. CDR3 bases: TGTGCCAGCAGTTTACGCAACTTACGGGACAGGGCGGAGAGGACTGAAGCTTTCTTT.

This chain connects TRBV18 to TRBJ1-2; 8 positions match TRBD1. CDR1 and CDR2 from the germline V gene are KGHSH and LQKENI. The ends lost 3 bases at V and 3 bases at J; junction bases unmatched: 3. The CDR3 covers 14 residues. DNA of the CDR3: TGTGCCAGCTCACCCACAGGGGGTGACTATGGCTACACCTTC. Residues: CASSPTGGDYGYTF.

The gene calls are TRBV9 and TRBJ2-1; possible D gene TRBD1, 5 bases. Per germline, CDR1 SGDLS and CDR2 YYNGEE. V was trimmed by 1 base and J by 2 bases, leaving 10 bases between them. The CDR3 totals 15 residues. CDR3 loop: CASSVSDSTYNEQFF. The DNA of the CDR3 is TGTGCCAGCAGCGTATCTGACAGCACCTACAATGAGCAGTTCTTC.